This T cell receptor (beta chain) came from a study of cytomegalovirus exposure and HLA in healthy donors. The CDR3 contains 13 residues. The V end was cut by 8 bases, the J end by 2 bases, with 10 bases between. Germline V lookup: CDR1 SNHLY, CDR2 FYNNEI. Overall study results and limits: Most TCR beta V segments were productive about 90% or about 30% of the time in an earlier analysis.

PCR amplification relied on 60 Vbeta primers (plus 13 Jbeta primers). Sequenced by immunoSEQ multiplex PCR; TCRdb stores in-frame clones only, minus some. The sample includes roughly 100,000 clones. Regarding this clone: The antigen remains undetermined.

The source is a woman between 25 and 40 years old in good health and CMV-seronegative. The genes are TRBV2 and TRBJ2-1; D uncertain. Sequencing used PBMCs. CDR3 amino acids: CASLLPAYNEQFF. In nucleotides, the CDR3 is TGTGCCAGCCTCCTCCCGGCCTACAATGAGCAGTTCTTC.